This TCR beta chain came from a study of cytomegalovirus exposure and HLA in healthy donors. Study observations and caveats: A previous analysis found most TCR beta V segments productive roughly 87% or roughly 30% of the time.

The PCR was carried out with 60 Vbeta primers and 13 Jbeta primers. Data came from immunoSEQ multiplex PCR; TCRdb stores just in-frame clones and leaves some out. The sample records about 160,000 clones, 70% to 90% being singletons. This clone was observed a few times. Its target is not known. CDR3 length: 13 residues. V lost 0 bases to trimming and J lost 5 bases, with 6 bases between them. Germline CDR1 is SGHRS and CDR2 is YFSETQ. The chain links TRBV5-1 to TRBJ1-5; unclear D gene. The TCR originated in a woman between 18 and 29 years old in good health and CMV-seronegative. The material sequenced was PBMCs. The CDR3 loop is CASSLDPDQPQHF. CDR3 coding DNA: TGCGCCAGCAGCTTGGACCCAGATCAGCCCCAGCATTTT.